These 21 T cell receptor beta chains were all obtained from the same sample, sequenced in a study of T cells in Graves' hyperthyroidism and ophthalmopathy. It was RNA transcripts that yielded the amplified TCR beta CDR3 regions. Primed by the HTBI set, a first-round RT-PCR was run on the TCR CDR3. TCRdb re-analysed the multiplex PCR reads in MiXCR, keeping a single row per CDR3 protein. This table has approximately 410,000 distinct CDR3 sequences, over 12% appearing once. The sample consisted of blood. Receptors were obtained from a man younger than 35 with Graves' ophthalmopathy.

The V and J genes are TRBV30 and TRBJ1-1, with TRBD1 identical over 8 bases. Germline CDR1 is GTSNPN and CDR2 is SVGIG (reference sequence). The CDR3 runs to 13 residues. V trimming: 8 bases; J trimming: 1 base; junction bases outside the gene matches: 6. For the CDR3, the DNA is TGTGCCAGGGCAGGGGGCAGGAACACTGAAGCTTTCTTT. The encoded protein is CARAGGRNTEAFF.

CDR3 sequence reads: CSARLLAGGEWENIQYF. The DNA for the CDR3 is TGCAGTGCTAGATTACTAGCGGGAGGGGAATGGGAAAACATTCAGTACTTC. The chain employs TRBV20-1 and TRBJ2-4; TRBD2 agrees at 13 bases. The CDR3 length is 17 residues. Germline values: CDR1 DFQATT, CDR2 SNEGSKA (reference sequence). V lost 2 bases, J lost 5 bases, and 9 bases stayed unmatched.

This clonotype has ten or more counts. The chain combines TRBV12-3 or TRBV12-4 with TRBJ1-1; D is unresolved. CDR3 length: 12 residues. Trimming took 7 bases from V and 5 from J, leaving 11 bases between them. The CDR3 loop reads CASKRGSTEAFF. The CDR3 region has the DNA TGTGCCAGCAAGAGAGGGAGTACTGAAGCTTTCTTT.

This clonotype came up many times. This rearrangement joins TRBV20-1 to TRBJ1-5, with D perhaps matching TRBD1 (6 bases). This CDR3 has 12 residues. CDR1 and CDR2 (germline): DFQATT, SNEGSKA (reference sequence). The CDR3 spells CSAQGLGQPQHF. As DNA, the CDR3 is TGCAGCGCCCAGGGGTTAGGTCAGCCCCAGCATTTT.

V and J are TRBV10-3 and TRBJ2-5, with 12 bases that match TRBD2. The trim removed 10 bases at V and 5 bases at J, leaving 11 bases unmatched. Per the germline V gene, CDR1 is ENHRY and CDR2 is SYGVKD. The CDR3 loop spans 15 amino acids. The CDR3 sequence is CATGPRLAGGETQYF. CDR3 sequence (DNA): TGTGCCACCGGGCCGCGGCTAGCGGGGGGGGAGACCCAGTACTTC.

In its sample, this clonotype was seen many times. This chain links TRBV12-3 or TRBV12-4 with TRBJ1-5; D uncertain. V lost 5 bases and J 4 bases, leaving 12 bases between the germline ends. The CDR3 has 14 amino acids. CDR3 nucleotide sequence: TGTGCCAGCAGTGCTTTACTGGGGAATCAGCCCCAGCATTTT. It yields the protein CASSALLGNQPQHF.

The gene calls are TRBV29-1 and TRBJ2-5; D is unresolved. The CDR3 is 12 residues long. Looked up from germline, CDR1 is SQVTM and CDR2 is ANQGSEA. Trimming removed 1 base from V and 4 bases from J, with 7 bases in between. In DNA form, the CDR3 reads TGCAGCGTTGAAGGGGGTCTAGAGACCCAGTACTTC. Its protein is CSVEGGLETQYF.

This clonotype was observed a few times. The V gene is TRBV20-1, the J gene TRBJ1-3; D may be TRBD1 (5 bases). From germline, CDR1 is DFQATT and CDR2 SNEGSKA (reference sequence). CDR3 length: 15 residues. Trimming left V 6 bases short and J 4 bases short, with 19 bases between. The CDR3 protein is CSAPTPSRGGNTIYF. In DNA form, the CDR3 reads TGCAGTGCACCCACGCCGAGCCGGGGGGGAAACACCATATATTTT.

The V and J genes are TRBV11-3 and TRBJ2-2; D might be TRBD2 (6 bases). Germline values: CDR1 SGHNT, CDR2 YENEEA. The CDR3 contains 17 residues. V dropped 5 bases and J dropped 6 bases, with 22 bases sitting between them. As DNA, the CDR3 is TGTGCCAGCAGCATGGACGGGGGTGGGGCTATAGCCGGGGAGCTGTTTTTT. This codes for CASSMDGGGAIAGELFF.

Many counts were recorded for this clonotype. In DNA form, the CDR3 reads TGTGCCAGCAGCTTAGGGGGACTCGGCGTCAAAGAGACCCAGTACTTC. Translation: CASSLGGLGVKETQYF. The chain joins TRBV11-2 to TRBJ2-5; tentative D call: TRBD2 (6 bases). In germline, CDR1 is SGHAT, CDR2 FQNNGV. CDR3 length: 16 amino acids. V lost 1 base and J 3 bases, leaving 15 bases between the germline ends.

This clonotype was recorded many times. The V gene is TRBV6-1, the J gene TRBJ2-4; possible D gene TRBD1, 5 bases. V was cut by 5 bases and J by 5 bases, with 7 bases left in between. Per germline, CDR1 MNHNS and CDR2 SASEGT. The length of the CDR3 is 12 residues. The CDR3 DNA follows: TGTGCCAGCAGTCAGGGCGAAAACATTCAGTACTTC. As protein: CASSQGENIQYF.

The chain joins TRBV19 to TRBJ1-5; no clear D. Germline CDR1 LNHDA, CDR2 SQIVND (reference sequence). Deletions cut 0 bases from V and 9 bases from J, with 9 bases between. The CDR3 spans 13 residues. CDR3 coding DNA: TGTGCCAGTAGTATAGATGGTCAGTCGCCCCAGCATTTT. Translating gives CASSIDGQSPQHF.

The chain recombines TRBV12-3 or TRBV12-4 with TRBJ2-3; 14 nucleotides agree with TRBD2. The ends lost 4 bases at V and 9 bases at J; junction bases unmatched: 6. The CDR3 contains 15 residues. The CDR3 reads CASSSRGLAGETQYF. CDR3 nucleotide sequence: TGTGCCAGCAGTTCTCGGGGACTAGCGGGAGAGACGCAGTATTTT.

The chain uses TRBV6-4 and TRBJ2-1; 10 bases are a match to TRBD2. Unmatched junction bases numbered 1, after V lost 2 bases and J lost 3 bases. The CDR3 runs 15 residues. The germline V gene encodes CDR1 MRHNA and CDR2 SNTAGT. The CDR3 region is CASSDGTSDYNEQFF. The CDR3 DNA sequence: TGTGCCAGCAGTGACGGGACTAGCGACTACAATGAGCAGTTCTTC.

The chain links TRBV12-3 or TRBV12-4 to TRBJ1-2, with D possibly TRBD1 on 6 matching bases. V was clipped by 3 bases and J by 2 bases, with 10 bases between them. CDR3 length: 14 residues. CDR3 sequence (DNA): TGTGCCAGCAGTTTGGTGGGGGCGAACTATGGCTACACCTTC. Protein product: CASSLVGANYGYTF.

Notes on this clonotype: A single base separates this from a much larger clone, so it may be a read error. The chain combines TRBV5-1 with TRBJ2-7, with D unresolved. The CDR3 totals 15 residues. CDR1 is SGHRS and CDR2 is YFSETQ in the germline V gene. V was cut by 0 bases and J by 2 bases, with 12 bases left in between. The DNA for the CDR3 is TGCGCCAGCAGCTTGGTAGATGGCAATACCTACGAGCAGTACTTC. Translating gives CASSLVDGNTYEQYF.

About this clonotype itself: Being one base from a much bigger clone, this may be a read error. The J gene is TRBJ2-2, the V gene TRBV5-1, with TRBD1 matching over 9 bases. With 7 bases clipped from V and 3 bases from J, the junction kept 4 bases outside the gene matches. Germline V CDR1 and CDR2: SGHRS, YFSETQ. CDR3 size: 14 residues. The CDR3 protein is CASARTGDTGELFF. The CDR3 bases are TGCGCCAGCGCCCGGACAGGGGACACCGGGGAGCTGTTTTTT.

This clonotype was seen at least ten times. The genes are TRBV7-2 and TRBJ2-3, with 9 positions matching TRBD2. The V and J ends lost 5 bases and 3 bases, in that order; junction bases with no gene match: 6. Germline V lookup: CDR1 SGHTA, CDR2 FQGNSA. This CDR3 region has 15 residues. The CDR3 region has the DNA TGTGCCAGCAGCCTGGATAGCGGGGGTACAGATACGCAGTATTTT. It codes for CASSLDSGGTDTQYF.

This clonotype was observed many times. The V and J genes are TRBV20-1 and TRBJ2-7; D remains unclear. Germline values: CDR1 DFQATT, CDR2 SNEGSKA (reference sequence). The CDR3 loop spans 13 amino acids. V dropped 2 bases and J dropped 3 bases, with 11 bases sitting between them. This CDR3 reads CSARSDGFYEQYF. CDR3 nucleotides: TGCAGTGCTAGAAGCGACGGATTCTACGAGCAGTACTTC.

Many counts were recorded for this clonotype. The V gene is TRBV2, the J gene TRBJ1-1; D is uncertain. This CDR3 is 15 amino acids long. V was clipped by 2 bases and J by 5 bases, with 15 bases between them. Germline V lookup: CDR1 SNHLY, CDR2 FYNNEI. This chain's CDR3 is CASSESLGLVTEAFF. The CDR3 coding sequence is TGTGCCAGCAGTGAATCCCTGGGCCTAGTAACTGAAGCTTTCTTT.

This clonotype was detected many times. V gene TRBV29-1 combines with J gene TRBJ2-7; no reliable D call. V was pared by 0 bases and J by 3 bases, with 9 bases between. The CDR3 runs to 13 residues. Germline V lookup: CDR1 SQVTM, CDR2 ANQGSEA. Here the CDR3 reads CSVEETGHYEQYF. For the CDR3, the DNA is TGCAGCGTTGAAGAGACCGGCCACTACGAGCAGTACTTC.